This TCR beta chain was sequenced for a study of T-cell memory formation after mild COVID-19. In the study overall: Among the donors, TCR clusters were largely specific to each donor.

Points from the study as a whole: There was a balanced CD4/CD8 profile in clones contracting day 15 to 85, and later expanders leaned CD4+. Chiefly within CM and EM were the contracting CD4+ clones; CD8+ ones were within EMRA.

TCRdb independently ran MiXCR on the 5' RACE reads; one entry per CDR3 protein. The sample holds about 470,000 distinct CDR3 sequences; around a sixth are singletons and the top ten take 10% to 15%. Trimming cost V 6 bases and J 0 bases, with 15 bases left between them. This CDR3 is 15 amino acids long. Notes on this clonotype: Its antigen is not identified.

The chain is built from TRBV12-3 or TRBV12-4 and TRBJ2-7; D ambiguous. Sequenced input: PBMCs or a T cell subset sorted from them (not recorded which). The sequence was obtained from an adult woman who had mild COVID-19 (a few samples of this study predate the infection). Cell type and time point are not known. In DNA, the CDR3 is TGTGCCAGCAGCCCCAGTCCCAGGAGCTCCTACGAGCAGTACTTC. This translates into CASSPSPRSSYEQYF.